These 28 T cell receptor beta chains were all obtained from the same sample, sequenced in a study of siplizumab effects on memory and regulatory T cells. Sequenced by immunoSEQ multiplex PCR; TCRdb stores in-frame clones only, minus some. The sample has some 120,000 clones; around 94% are singletons. The sample was non-Treg CD4+ T cells sorted from blood. Receptors originate from a human donor in good health.

The chain combines TRBV7-6 with TRBJ2-7, with D possibly TRBD1 on 6 matching bases. In germline, CDR1 is SGHVS, CDR2 FNYEAQ. The CDR3 is made up of 14 amino acids. V was cut by 6 bases and J by 2 bases, with 14 bases left in between. The CDR3 loop reads CASRPDRNPYEQYF. In DNA form, the CDR3 reads TGTGCCAGCAGACCCGACAGGAATCCCTACGAGCAGTACTTC.

V and J are TRBV28 and TRBJ2-1; 8 nucleotides line up with TRBD2. V gave up 6 bases and J gave up 4 bases; unmatched junction bases: 8. This CDR3 contains 15 residues. Looked up from germline, CDR1 is MDHEN and CDR2 is SYDVKM. CDR3 loop: CASRPSLADYNEQFF. The CDR3 DNA reads as TGTGCCAGCAGGCCGTCACTAGCGGATTACAATGAGCAGTTCTTC.

The chain links TRBV11-1 to TRBJ2-1; D may be TRBD1 or TRBD2 (5 bases each). Germline CDR1 is SGHAT and CDR2 is FQDESV (reference sequence). Trimming removed 2 bases at V and 10 bases at J, with 9 bases between. The CDR3 consists of 12 residues. DNA for the CDR3: TGTGCCAGCAGCTTACAGGGAGAAGAGCAGTTCTTC. As protein: CASSLQGEEQFF.

The V and J genes are TRBV10-3 and TRBJ2-1; D is unresolved. V dropped 10 bases and J dropped 3 bases, with 16 bases sitting between them. Germline CDR1 is ENHRY and CDR2 is SYGVKD. CDR3 length equals 14 residues. For the CDR3, the DNA is TGTGCCACTAATTCGGCTAGGGACTACAATGAGCAGTTCTTC. It specifies CATNSARDYNEQFF.

This chain connects TRBV4-1 to TRBJ2-1; perhaps TRBD2 as D (5 bases). The CDR3 loop spans 15 amino acids. Germline V gene sequence: CDR1 MGHRA, CDR2 YSYEKL. Trimming took 6 bases from V and 0 from J, leaving 12 bases between them. CDR3 in DNA: TGCGCCAGCAGTCCCGGACTGTCCTCCTACAATGAGCAGTTCTTC. As protein: CASSPGLSSYNEQFF.

The chain uses TRBV5-7 and TRBJ1-5; a weak D match, TRBD1 (6 bases). TRBV5-7 is noted as an ORF with a role that remains uncertain. Trimming took 4 bases from V and 0 from J, leaving 20 bases between them. This CDR3 has 18 amino acids. For the CDR3, the DNA is TGTGCCAGCAGCCCTGACAAGCCGGGACAAACTAGCAATCAGCCCCAGCATTTT. Its protein product is CASSPDKPGQTSNQPQHF.

This chain links TRBV10-3 with TRBJ1-6; D gene unclear. The germline CDR1 and CDR2 sequences are ENHRY and SYGVKD. The CDR3 is made up of 13 amino acids. V lost 2 bases to trimming and J lost 8 bases, with 7 bases between them. The chain's CDR3 is CAISERADSPLHF. In DNA form, the CDR3 reads TGTGCCATCAGTGAGAGGGCTGATTCACCCCTCCACTTT.

J is TRBJ1-1 and V is TRBV19, with unresolved D. The CDR3 extends over 14 amino acids. V was shortened by 4 bases and J by 4 bases, with 13 bases between the two germline ends. Germline V gene lookup returns CDR1 LNHDA and CDR2 SQIVND (reference sequence). The CDR3 reads CASSRDGSSTEAFF. Here the CDR3 DNA reads TGTGCCAGTAGTAGAGACGGATCTTCCACTGAAGCTTTCTTT.

The J gene is TRBJ1-1, the V gene TRBV2; D is possibly TRBD1 (6 bases). CDR1 and CDR2 (germline): SNHLY, FYNNEI. V shed 5 bases and J shed 0 bases, with 13 bases lying between them. This CDR3 contains 15 residues. The CDR3 DNA sequence: TGTGCCAGCAGTCCAAGACAGGTTGTGAACACTGAAGCTTTCTTT. Encoded protein: CASSPRQVVNTEAFF.

This chain joins TRBV18 and TRBJ2-5, with 10 bases fitting TRBD2. V shed 3 bases and J 5 bases; nucleotides not matched to a gene: 6. Germline CDR1 is KGHSH and CDR2 is LQKENI. The CDR3 is 15 residues long. This chain's CDR3 is CASSPPSGSSETQYF. In DNA form, the CDR3 reads TGTGCCAGCTCACCTCCTAGCGGGAGTTCCGAGACCCAGTACTTC. The whole variable domain, filled in from reference TRBV18 and TRBJ2-5, reads NAGVMQNPRHLVRRRGQEARLRCSPMKGHSHVYWYRQLPEEGLKFMVYLQKENIIDESGMPKERFSAEFPKEGPSILRIQQVVRGDSAAYFCASSPPSGSSETQYFGPGTRLLVL.

The rearrangement links TRBV7-7 to TRBJ2-2; possible D gene TRBD1, 6 bases. Looked up from germline, CDR1 is SSHAT and CDR2 is FNYEAQ (reference sequence). The CDR3 runs 14 residues. The V gene lost 5 bases and the J gene lost 1 base, with 8 bases spanning the gap. This CDR3 is CASSVGQNTGELFF. The CDR3 coding sequence is TGTGCCAGCAGCGTGGGACAGAACACCGGGGAGCTGTTTTTT.

This rearrangement joins TRBV7-6 to TRBJ2-7; 8 positions agree with TRBD2. Trimming took 3 bases from V and 4 from J; bases not matched to a gene: 8. The CDR3 is made up of 15 amino acids. The V gene's germline CDR1 is SGHVS and CDR2 FNYEAQ. The CDR3 loop is CASSFTGGGNYEQYF. CDR3 coding DNA: TGTGCCAGCAGCTTCACCGGCGGGGGGAATTACGAGCAGTACTTC. The full variable domain, its missing parts supplied by reference TRBV7-6 and TRBJ2-7, is GAGVSQSPRYKVTKRGQDVALRCDPISGHVSLYWYRQALGQGPEFLTYFNYEAQQDKSGLPNDRFSAERPEGSISTLTIQRTEQRDSAMYRCASSFTGGGNYEQYFGPGTRLTVT.

This clone was recorded a few times. The chain joins TRBV6-5 to TRBJ1-5; weak D call: TRBD1 (5 bases). This CDR3 has 13 amino acids. CDR1 and CDR2 from the germline V gene are MNHEY and SVGAGI. Trimming pared 6 bases from V and 1 base from J, leaving 7 bases between. In DNA form, the CDR3 reads TGTGCCAGCAGCCGACAGAGCAATCAGCCCCAGCATTTT. Protein: CASSRQSNQPQHF.

This chain connects TRBV7-2 to TRBJ2-1; 11 bases agree with TRBD1. Germline values: CDR1 SGHTA, CDR2 FQGNSA. Unmatched junction bases numbered 9, after V lost 5 bases and J lost 0 bases. CDR3 length: 18 amino acids. The CDR3 sequence: CASSKWTGGTGSYNEQFF. The CDR3 DNA reads TGTGCCAGCAGCAAGTGGACAGGGGGCACAGGCTCCTACAATGAGCAGTTCTTC.

The V call is TRBV18, the J call TRBJ2-2, with D tentatively TRBD2 (5 bases). The CDR3 spans 14 residues. Trimming removed 8 bases at V and 0 bases at J, with 10 bases between. In germline, CDR1 is KGHSH, CDR2 LQKENI. DNA of the CDR3: TGTGCCAGCCGAGGACTGGCGAACACCGGGGAGCTGTTTTTT. Encoded protein: CASRGLANTGELFF.

This chain links TRBV7-2 with TRBJ1-3; D not resolved. This CDR3 is built from 14 residues. V lost 1 base and J lost 4, with 8 bases in between. Germline loops: CDR1 SGHTA, CDR2 FQGNSA. The CDR3 sequence: CASSLGVTGNTIYF. The CDR3 DNA reads as TGTGCCAGCAGCTTAGGGGTTACGGGAAACACCATATATTTT.

The rearrangement uses TRBV7-8 and TRBJ1-5; TRBD1 is a possible D gene (5 bases). V was shortened by 0 bases and J by 1 base, with 10 bases between the two germline ends. Germline V lookup: CDR1 SGHVS, CDR2 FQNEAQ. This CDR3 has 16 residues. The CDR3 DNA is TGTGCCAGCAGCTTAGCGGGGGGGGGAAGCAATCAGCCCCAGCATTTT. Translating it yields CASSLAGGGSNQPQHF.

The CDR3 loop reads CASSQVTDAGELFF. The CDR3 nucleotides read TGTGCCAGCAGCCAAGTGACAGACGCCGGGGAGCTGTTTTTT. The chain couples TRBV4-2 to TRBJ2-2, with D possibly being TRBD1 (5 bases). CDR3 length: 14 amino acids. V was trimmed by 1 base and J by 6 bases, leaving 9 bases between them. Germline V lookup: CDR1 LGHNA, CDR2 YNFKEQ.

The V call is TRBV5-1, the J call TRBJ2-2, with D tentatively TRBD1 or TRBD2 (5 bases each). CDR1 and CDR2 from the germline V gene are SGHRS and YFSETQ. The V gene lost 6 bases and the J gene lost 1 base, with 10 bases spanning the gap. The CDR3 has 14 residues. The CDR3 nucleotides are TGCGCCAGCACCGTTGGGGGGAACACCGGGGAGCTGTTTTTT. It specifies CASTVGGNTGELFF.

This chain joins TRBV9 and TRBJ2-7; 8 bases align to TRBD2. Germline lookup yields CDR1 SGDLS and CDR2 YYNGEE. V lost 3 bases, J lost 1 base, and 18 bases stayed unmatched. This CDR3 is built from 19 residues. CDR3 protein: CASSEGVESAGGRSYEQYF. CDR3 in DNA: TGTGCCAGCAGCGAAGGGGTGGAATCGGCGGGAGGACGGTCCTACGAGCAGTACTTC.

The chain carries TRBV6-1 and TRBJ1-2, with TRBD1 matching over 9 bases. Germline CDR1 reads MNHNS; CDR2 reads SASEGT. This CDR3 has 15 residues. V gave up 6 bases and J gave up 3 bases; unmatched junction bases: 8. CDR3 loop: CASSLGTGLHYGYTF. The CDR3 region has the DNA TGTGCCAGCAGCCTAGGGACAGGGCTACACTATGGCTACACCTTC.

The chain combines TRBV11-2 with TRBJ2-3; no definite D call. The CDR3 has 13 amino acids. Per the germline V gene, CDR1 is SGHAT and CDR2 is FQNNGV. Trimming left V 3 bases short and J 5 bases short, with 9 bases between. The CDR3 nucleotides read TGTGCCAGCAGCTTTAGTGGGAAAGATACGCAGTATTTT. The encoded protein is CASSFSGKDTQYF.

The chain has TRBV7-9 and TRBJ2-7; possibly TRBD2 for D (6 bases). The germline CDR1 and CDR2 sequences are SEHNR and FQNEAQ (reference sequence). The ends were cut back, 2 bases at V and 4 bases at J, with 18 bases in the middle. The length of the CDR3 is 16 residues. The CDR3 DNA is TGTGCCAGCAGCTTAAAGGGTGGGCAGGGAGGATACGAGCAGTACTTC. Translating gives CASSLKGGQGGYEQYF.

The chain couples TRBV7-8 to TRBJ1-3; D remains ambiguous. Trimming pared 3 bases from V and 2 bases from J, leaving 5 bases between. The CDR3 consists of 13 residues. Germline-derived CDR1 and CDR2 are SGHVS and FQNEAQ. CDR3 loop: CASSFDAGNTIYF. CDR3 DNA sequence: TGTGCCAGCAGCTTCGATGCTGGAAACACCATATATTTT. The complete variable domain, with remaining parts taken from reference TRBV7-8 and TRBJ1-3, reads GAGVSQSPRYKVAKRGQDVALRCDPISGHVSLFWYQQALGQGPEFLTYFQNEAQLDKSGLPSDRFFAERPEGSVSTLKIQRTQQEDSAVYLCASSFDAGNTIYFGEGSWLTVV.

The CDR3 region is CASISGGTNEKLFF. As DNA, the CDR3 is TGTGCCAGCATTAGCGGAGGGACTAATGAAAAACTGTTTTTT. The rearrangement uses TRBV2 and TRBJ1-4; unclear D gene. V was shortened by 7 bases and J by 2 bases, with 11 bases between the two germline ends. Germline V lookup: CDR1 SNHLY, CDR2 FYNNEI. The CDR3 loop spans 14 amino acids.

V is TRBV4-1 and J is TRBJ2-1; possibly TRBD2 for D (6 bases). Trimming took off 1 base at V and 0 bases at J, with 10 bases between the two ends. The CDR3 covers 16 residues. Per the germline V gene, CDR1 is MGHRA and CDR2 is YSYEKL. The CDR3 DNA sequence: TGCGCCAGCAGCCAAGTCTTCGGGAGCTCCTACAATGAGCAGTTCTTC. It codes for CASSQVFGSSYNEQFF.

This chain links TRBV9 with TRBJ1-1; D possibly corresponds to TRBD1 (5 bases). Trimming removed 3 bases from V and 1 base from J, with 19 bases in between. CDR1 is SGDLS and CDR2 is YYNGEE in the germline V gene. This CDR3 is 17 amino acids long. This chain's CDR3 is CASSAFDRGRGNTEAFF. The CDR3 nucleotides are TGTGCCAGCAGCGCCTTTGACCGGGGGAGGGGGAACACTGAAGCTTTCTTT.

The chain is built from TRBV10-1 and TRBJ2-7; D may be TRBD2 (6 bases). V gave up 2 bases and J gave up 11 bases, with 25 bases separating them. Germline V gene data show CDR1 as WNHNN and CDR2 as SYGVQD (reference sequence). The CDR3 length is 16 residues. CDR3 sequence reads: CASSEPGDYRGVEKYF. In nucleotides, the CDR3 is TGCGCCAGCAGTGAGCCGGGAGACTATCGCGGGGTTGAGAAGTACTTC.